Listed here are 3 T cell receptor beta chains from one sample, sequenced in a study of blood T cells in healthy people across ages. A second about 7 to 11 cycle PCR used barcoded and J-beta primers. TCRdb independently ran MiXCR on the 5' RACE reads; one entry per CDR3 protein. The sample yields over 600,000 distinct CDR3 sequences, more than 35% seen once. Specimen: blood. The receptors come from a man of 80 years or more in good health.

J is TRBJ2-2 and V is TRBV14, with D perhaps matching TRBD1 (5 bases). The CDR3 is 16 amino acids. Looked up from germline, CDR1 is SGHDN and CDR2 is FVKESK. V lost 0 bases to trimming and J lost 2 bases, with 10 bases between them. This CDR3 reads CASSQDGAVNTGELFF. CDR3 DNA sequence: TGTGCCAGCAGCCAAGATGGGGCAGTTAACACCGGGGAGCTGTTTTTT.

In its sample, this clonotype was seen a few times. This chain uses TRBV7-2 with TRBJ2-7; TRBD2 matches at 9 bases. This CDR3 comprises 17 residues. Germline values: CDR1 SGHTA, CDR2 FQGNSA. The junction had 9 bases not matched to a gene; V was cut back by 2 bases and J by 1 base. The CDR3 sequence is CASSLTPSGTSSYEQYF. The CDR3 nucleotides read TGTGCCAGCAGCTTAACTCCTAGCGGGACGTCTTCCTACGAGCAGTACTTC.

This clonotype was picked up a small number of times. The chain couples TRBV7-3 to TRBJ2-7, with D possibly TRBD1 on 7 matching bases. V lost 2 bases and J lost 5, with 22 bases in between. The CDR3 contains 17 residues. Germline CDR1 is SGHTA and CDR2 is FQGTGA. DNA of the CDR3: TGTGCCAGCAGCTTATTGGGTGCGGGGACAGTCGATGACGAGCAGTACTTC. Translating it yields CASSLLGAGTVDDEQYF.